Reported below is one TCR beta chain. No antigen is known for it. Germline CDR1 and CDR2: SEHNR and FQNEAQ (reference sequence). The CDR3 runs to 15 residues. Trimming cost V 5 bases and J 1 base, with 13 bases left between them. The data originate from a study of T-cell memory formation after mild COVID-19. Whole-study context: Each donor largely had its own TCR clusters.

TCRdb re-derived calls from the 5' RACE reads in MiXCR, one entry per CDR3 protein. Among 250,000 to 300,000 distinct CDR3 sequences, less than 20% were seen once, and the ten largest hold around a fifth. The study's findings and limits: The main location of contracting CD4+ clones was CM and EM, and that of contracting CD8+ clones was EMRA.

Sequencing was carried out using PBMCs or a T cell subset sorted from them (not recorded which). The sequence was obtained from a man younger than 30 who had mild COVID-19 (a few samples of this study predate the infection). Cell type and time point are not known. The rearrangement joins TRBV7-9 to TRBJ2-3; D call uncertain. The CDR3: CASSPKLLGTDTQYF. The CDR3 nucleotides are TGTGCCAGCAGCCCCAAGCTCCTCGGCACAGATACGCAGTATTTT. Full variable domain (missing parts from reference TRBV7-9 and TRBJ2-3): DTGVSQNPRHKITKRGQNVTFRCDPISEHNRLYWYRQTLGQGPEFLTYFQNEAQLEKSRLLSDRFSAERPKGSFSTLEIQRTEQGDSAMYLCASSPKLLGTDTQYFGPGTRLTVL.